This TCR beta chain was sequenced in a study of CD8+ T cells in alopecia areata. About the study: Twice daily, treated patients received 5 to 10 mg of oral tofacitinib.

Broader study findings: Sequencing of scalp samples also captures resident alphabeta T cells of normal skin.

This CDR3 has 15 amino acids. CDR1 MDHEN and CDR2 SYDVKM come from the germline V gene. V dropped 6 bases and J dropped 0; count of bases not matched to a gene: 4. Points on this clone: What it recognizes is unknown.

Sequencing used cDNA as its template, made by extracting RNA and reverse transcribing it. Sequenced by immunoSEQ multiplex PCR; TCRdb stores in-frame clones only, minus some. The table includes some 95,000 clones, 40% to 45% detected once. This receptor was taken from a human donor with alopecia areata. The chain couples TRBV28 to TRBJ2-3; 9 bases are a match to TRBD2. The specimen sequenced was CD4+ T cells sorted from blood. CDR3 region: CASRIAGVSTDTQYF. The CDR3, as DNA: TGTGCCAGCAGGATAGCGGGAGTCAGCACAGATACGCAGTATTTT.